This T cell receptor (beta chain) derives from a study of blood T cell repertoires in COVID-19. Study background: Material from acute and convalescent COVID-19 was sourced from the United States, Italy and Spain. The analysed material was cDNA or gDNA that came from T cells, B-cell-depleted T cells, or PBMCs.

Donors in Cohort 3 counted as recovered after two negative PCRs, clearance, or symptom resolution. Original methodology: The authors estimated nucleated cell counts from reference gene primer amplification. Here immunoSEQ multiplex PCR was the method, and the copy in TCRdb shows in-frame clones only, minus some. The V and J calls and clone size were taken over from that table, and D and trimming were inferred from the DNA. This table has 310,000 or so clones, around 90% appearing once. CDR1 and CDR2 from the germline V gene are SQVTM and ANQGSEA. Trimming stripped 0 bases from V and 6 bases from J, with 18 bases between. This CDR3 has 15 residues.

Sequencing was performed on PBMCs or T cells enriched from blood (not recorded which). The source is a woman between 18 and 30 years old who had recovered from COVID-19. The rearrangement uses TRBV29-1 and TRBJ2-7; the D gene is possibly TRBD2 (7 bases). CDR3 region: CSVEEGKGGPREQYF. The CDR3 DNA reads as TGCAGCGTTGAAGAGGGGAAGGGGGGGCCTCGCGAGCAGTACTTC.